The entry below gives a single TCR beta chain sequence along with its context. What it recognizes is unknown. The sample is drawn from a study of OX40 agonist ivuxolimab in advanced cancers. Study context: The study gave patients intravenous ivuxolimab at 0.01 to 10 mg/kg every 2 weeks. Study-wide findings and caveats: Clonal expansion was seen in CD4+ and CD8+ blood T cells by week 6 at 0.1 to 3.0 mg/kg. Some nonresponders also had low normalized T-cell clonal expansion. Antigen specificity was not determined for the expanded peripheral T cells.

Per germline, CDR1 SEHNR and CDR2 FQNEAQ (reference sequence). This CDR3 has 14 amino acids. The ends were cut back, 0 bases at V and 5 bases at J, with 11 bases in the middle. This table comes from immunoSEQ multiplex PCR, and its TCRdb copy is limited to in-frame clones, with some not included. The sample consists of tens of thousands of clones, approximately 90% of them appearing once. The chain combines TRBV7-9 with TRBJ2-7; possibly TRBD1 for D (6 bases). Sequenced material: CD4+ or CD8+ T cells sorted from blood, taken in a trial of the OX40 agonist ivuxolimab. The origin of this receptor is an adult with an advanced solid tumor such as melanoma, head and neck, liver or kidney cancer. The CDR3 DNA follows: TGTGCCAGCAGCTTAGCGGGGACATTCGACGAGCAGTACTTC. Protein: CASSLAGTFDEQYF.